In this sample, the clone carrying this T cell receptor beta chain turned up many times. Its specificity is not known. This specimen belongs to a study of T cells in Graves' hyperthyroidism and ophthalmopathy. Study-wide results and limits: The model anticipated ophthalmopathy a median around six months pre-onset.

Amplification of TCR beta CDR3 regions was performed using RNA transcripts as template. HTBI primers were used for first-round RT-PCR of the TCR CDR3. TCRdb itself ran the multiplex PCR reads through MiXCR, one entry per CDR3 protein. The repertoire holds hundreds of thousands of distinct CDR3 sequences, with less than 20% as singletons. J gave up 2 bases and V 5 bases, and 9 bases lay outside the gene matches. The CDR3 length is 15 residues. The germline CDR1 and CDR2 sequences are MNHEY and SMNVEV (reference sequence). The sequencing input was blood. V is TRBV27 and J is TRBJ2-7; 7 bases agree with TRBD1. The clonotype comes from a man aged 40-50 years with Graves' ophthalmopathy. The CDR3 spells CASSTWDSTTYEQYF. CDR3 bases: TGTGCCAGCAGTACCTGGGACAGCACGACCTACGAGCAGTACTTC.